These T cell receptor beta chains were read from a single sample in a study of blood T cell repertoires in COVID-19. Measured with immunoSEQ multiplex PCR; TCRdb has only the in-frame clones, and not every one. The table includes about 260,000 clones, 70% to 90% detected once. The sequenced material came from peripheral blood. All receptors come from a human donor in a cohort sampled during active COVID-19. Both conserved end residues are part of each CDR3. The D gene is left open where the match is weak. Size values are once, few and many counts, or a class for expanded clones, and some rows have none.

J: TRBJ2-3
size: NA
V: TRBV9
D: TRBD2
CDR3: CASSVSSGWAADTQYF
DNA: TGTGCCAGCAGCGTCAGTAGCGGGTGGGCGGCAGATACGCAGTATTTT

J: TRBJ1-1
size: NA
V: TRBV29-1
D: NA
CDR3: CSVEVIEGRKGEAFF
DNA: TGCAGCGTTGAAGTAATCGAGGGGAGGAAGGGTGAAGCTTTCTTT

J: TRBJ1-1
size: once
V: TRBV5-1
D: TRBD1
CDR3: CASRQGGAGTEAFF
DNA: TGCGCCAGCAGACAAGGGGGCGCGGGCACTGAAGCTTTCTTT

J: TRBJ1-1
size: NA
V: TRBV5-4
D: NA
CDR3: CASSLGQVNTEAFF
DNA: TGTGCCAGCAGCTTGGGGCAGGTGAACACTGAAGCTTTCTTT

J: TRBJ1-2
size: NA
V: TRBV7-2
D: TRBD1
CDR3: CASSLDREGYTF
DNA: TGTGCCAGCAGCTTGGACAGGGAAGGCTACACCTTC

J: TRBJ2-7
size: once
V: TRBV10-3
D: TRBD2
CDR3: CAISEPGGLDYEQYF
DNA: TGTGCCATCAGTGAGCCGGGGGGACTGGATTACGAGCAGTACTTC

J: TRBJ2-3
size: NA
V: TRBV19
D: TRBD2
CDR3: CASSMGLAGGFGTDTQYF
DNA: TGTGCCAGTAGTATGGGACTAGCGGGAGGATTCGGCACAGATACGCAGTATTTT

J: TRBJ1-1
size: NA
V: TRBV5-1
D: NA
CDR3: CASSSDRHTEAFF
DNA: TGCGCCAGCAGCTCAGACAGGCACACTGAAGCTTTCTTT

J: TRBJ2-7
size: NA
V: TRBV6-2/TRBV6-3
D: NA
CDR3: CASSYSMTRGDYEQYF
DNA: TGTGCCAGCAGTTACTCGATGACCAGGGGCGACTACGAGCAGTACTTC

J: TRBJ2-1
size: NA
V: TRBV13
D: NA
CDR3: CASSYLVLSYNEQFF
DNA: TGTGCCAGCAGCTACCTAGTATTATCCTACAATGAGCAGTTCTTC

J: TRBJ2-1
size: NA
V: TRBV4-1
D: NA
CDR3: CASSQGASSYNEQFF
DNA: TGCGCCAGCAGCCAAGGCGCGAGCTCCTACAATGAGCAGTTCTTC

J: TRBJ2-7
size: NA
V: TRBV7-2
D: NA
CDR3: CASSPPGYEQYF
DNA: TGTGCCAGCAGCCCACCGGGCTACGAGCAGTACTTC

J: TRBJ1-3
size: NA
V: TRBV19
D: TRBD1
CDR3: CASNRGQISGNTIYF
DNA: TGTGCCAGCAACCGGGGACAGATCTCTGGAAACACCATATATTTT

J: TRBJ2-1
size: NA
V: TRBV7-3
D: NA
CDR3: CASSRRSWGDEQFF
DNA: TGTGCCAGCAGCCGGAGGTCCTGGGGGGATGAGCAGTTCTTC

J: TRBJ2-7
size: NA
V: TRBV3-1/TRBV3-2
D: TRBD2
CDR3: CASSPWSGREGEQYF
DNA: TGTGCCAGCAGCCCCTGGAGCGGGAGGGAGGGGGAGCAGTACTTC

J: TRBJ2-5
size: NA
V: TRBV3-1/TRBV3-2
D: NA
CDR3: CASSQGLQGPGGETQYF
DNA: TGTGCCAGCAGCCAAGGTCTGCAGGGGCCGGGGGGAGAGACCCAGTACTTC

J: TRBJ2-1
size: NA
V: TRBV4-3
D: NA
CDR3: CASSQLLPGSSYNEQFF
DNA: TGCGCCAGCAGCCAACTACTACCGGGGAGCTCCTACAATGAGCAGTTCTTC

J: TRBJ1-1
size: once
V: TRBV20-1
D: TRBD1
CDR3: CSASIPDRYTEAFF
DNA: TGCAGTGCTAGTATCCCGGACAGGTACACTGAAGCTTTCTTT

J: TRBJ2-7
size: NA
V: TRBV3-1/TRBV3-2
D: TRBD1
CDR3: CASSRATGDSYEQYF
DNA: TGTGCCAGCAGCCGAGCGACAGGGGACTCCTACGAGCAGTACTTC

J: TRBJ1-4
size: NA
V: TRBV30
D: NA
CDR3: CAWSVGTGNEKLFF
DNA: TGTGCCTGGAGTGTGGGTACAGGAAATGAAAAACTGTTTTTT

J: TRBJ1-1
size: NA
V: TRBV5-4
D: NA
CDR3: CASSSGNTEAFF
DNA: TGTGCCAGCAGCTCGGGGAACACTGAAGCTTTCTTT

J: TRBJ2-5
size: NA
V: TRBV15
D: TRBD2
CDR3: CATSRDPPRSGGETQYF
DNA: TGTGCCACCAGCAGAGATCCCCCCCGTAGCGGGGGAGAGACCCAGTACTTC

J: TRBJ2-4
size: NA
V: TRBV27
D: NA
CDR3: CASTSNGASGDIQYF
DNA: TGTGCCAGCACCTCAAATGGGGCTAGTGGAGACATTCAGTACTTC

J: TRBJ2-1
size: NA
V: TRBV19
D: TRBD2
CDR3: CASTSGTSTINEQFF
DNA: TGTGCCAGTACCTCCGGGACTAGCACTATTAATGAGCAGTTCTTC

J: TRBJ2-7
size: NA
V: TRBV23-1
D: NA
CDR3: CASSQDARQALVGNYEQYF
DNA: TGCGCCAGCAGTCAAGACGCGAGACAGGCCTTGGTGGGGAACTACGAGCAGTACTTC

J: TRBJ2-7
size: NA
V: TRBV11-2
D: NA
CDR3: CASSLQGAPYEQYF
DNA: TGTGCCAGCAGCCTACAGGGTGCTCCCTACGAGCAGTACTTC

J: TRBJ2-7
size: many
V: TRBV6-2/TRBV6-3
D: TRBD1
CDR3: CASSQTWDSSYEQYF
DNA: TGTGCCAGCAGTCAAACATGGGACAGTTCCTACGAGCAGTACTTC

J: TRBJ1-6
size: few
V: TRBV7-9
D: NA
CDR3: CASSLSGGAPLHF
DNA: TGTGCCAGCAGCTTAAGTGGGGGGGCACCCCTCCACTTT

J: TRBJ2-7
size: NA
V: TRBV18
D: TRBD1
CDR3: CASSPDGTGRLAQYF
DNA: TGTGCCAGCTCACCTGACGGGACAGGGCGGTTGGCCCAGTACTTC

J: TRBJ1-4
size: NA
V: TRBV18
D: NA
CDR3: CASSLDGGPEKLFF
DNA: TGTGCCAGCTCGCTCGACGGGGGGCCTGAAAAACTGTTTTTT